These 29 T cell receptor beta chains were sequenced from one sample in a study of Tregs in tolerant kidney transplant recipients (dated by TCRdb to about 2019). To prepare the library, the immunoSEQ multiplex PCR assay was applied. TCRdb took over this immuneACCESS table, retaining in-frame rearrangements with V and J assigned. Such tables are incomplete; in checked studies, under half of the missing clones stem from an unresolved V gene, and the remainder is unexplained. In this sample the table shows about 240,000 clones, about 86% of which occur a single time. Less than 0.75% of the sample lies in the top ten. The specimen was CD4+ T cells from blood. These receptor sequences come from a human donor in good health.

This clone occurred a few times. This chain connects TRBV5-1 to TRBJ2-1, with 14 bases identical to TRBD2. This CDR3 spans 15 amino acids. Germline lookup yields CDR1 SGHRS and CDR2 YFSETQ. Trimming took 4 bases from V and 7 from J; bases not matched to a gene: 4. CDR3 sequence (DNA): TGCGCCAGCAGCCCGACTAGCGGGGGGGCAAATGAGCAGTTCTTC. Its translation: CASSPTSGGANEQFF.

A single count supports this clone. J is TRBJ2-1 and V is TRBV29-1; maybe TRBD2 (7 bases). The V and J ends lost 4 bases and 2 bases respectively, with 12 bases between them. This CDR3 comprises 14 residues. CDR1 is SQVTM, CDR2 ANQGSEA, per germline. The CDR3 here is CSVGEGDPYNEQFF. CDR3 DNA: TGCAGCGTTGGGGAGGGGGACCCCTACAATGAGCAGTTCTTC.

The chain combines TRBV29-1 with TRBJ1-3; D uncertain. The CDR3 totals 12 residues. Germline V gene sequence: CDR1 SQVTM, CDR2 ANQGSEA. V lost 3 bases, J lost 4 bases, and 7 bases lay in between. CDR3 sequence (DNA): TGCAGCGTTGAGGGCAGAGGAAACACCATATATTTT. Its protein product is CSVEGRGNTIYF.

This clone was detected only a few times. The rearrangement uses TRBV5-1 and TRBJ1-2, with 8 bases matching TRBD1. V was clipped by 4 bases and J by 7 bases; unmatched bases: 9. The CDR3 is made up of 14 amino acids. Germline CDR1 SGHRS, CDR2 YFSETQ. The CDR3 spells CASSARADRGGYTF. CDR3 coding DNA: TGCGCCAGCAGCGCAAGAGCAGACAGGGGTGGCTACACCTTC.

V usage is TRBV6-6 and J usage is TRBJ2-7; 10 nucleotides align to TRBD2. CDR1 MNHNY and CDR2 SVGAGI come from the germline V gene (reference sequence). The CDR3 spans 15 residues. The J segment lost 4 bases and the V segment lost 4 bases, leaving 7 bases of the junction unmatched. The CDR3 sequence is CASSSPGLARYEQYF. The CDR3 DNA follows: TGTGCCAGCAGTTCGCCGGGACTAGCGCGGTACGAGCAGTACTTC.

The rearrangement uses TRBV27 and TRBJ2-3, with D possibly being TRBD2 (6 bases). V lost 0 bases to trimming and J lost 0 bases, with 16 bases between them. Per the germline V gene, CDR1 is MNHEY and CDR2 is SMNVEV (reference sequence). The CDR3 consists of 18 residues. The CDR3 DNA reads TGTGCCAGCAGTTTATCCGTCGCCCTCGGGACTAGCACAGATACGCAGTATTTT. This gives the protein CASSLSVALGTSTDTQYF.

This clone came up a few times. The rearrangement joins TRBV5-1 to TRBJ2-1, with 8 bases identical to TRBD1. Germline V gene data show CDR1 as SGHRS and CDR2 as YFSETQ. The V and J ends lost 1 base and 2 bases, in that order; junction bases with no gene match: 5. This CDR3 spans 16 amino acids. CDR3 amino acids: CASSLRGTGTYNEQFF. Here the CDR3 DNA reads TGCGCCAGCAGCTTGCGTGGGACAGGAACCTACAATGAGCAGTTCTTC.

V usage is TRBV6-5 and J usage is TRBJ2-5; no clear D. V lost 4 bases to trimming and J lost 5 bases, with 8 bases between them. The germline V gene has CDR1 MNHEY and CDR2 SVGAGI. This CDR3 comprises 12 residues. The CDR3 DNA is TGTGCCAGCAGTTCGGTTGGGGAGACCCAGTACTTC. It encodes CASSSVGETQYF.

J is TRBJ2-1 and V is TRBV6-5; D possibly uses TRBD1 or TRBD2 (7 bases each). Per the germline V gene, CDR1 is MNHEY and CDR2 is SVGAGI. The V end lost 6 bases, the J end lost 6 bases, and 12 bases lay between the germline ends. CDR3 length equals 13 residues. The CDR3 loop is CASRQGRGNEQFF. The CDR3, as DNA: TGTGCCAGCAGACAGGGGAGGGGCAATGAGCAGTTCTTC.

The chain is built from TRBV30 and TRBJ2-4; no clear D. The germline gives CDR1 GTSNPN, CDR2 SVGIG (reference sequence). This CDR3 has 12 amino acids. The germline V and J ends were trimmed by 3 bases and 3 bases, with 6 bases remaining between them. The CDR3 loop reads CAWSRHKNIQYF. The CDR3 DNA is TGTGCCTGGAGCCGACACAAAAACATTCAGTACTTC.

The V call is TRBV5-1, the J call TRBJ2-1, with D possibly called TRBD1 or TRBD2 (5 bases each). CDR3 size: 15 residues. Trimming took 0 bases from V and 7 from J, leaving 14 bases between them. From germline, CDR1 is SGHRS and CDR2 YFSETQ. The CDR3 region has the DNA TGCGCCAGCAGCTTGGCGGGGCACGCAGGGAATGAGCAGTTCTTC. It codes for CASSLAGHAGNEQFF.

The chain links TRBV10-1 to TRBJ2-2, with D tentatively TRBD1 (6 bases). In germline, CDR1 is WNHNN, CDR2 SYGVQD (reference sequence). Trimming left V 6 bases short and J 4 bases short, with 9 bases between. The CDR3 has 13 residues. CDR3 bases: TGCGCCAGCAGGCGGACAGTCACCGGGGAGCTGTTTTTT. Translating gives CASRRTVTGELFF.

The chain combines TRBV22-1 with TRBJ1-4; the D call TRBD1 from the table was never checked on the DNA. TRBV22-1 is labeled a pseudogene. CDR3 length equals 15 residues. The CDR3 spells CPGSGGKQGEEKLFF. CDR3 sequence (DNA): TGTCCTGGGAGCGGAGGAAAACAGGGGGAGGAAAAACTGTTTTTT.

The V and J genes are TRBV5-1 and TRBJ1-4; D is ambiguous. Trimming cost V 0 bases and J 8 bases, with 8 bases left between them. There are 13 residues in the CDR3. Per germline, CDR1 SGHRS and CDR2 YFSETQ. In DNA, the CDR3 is TGCGCCAGCAGCTTGGCAGGATGGGAAAAACTGTTTTTT. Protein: CASSLAGWEKLFF.

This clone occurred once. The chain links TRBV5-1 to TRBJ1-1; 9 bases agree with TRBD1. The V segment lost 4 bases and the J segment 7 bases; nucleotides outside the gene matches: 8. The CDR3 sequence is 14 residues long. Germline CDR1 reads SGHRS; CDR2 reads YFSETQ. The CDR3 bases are TGCGCCAGCAGCCTATTAACAGGGGGCCATGAAGCTTTCTTT. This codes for CASSLLTGGHEAFF.

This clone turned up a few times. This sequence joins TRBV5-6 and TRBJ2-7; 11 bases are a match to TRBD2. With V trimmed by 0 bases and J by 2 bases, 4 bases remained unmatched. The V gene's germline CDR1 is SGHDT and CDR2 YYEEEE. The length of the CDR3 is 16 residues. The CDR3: CASSLEVSGGAYEQYF. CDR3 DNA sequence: TGTGCCAGCAGCTTGGAAGTTAGCGGGGGGGCCTACGAGCAGTACTTC.

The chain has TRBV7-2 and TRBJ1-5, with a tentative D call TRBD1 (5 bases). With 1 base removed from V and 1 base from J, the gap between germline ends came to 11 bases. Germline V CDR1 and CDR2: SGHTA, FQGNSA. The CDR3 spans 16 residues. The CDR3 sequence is CASSLGPGRSNQPQHF. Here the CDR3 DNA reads TGTGCCAGCAGCTTAGGCCCGGGACGGAGCAATCAGCCCCAGCATTTT.

The CDR3 DNA reads as TGCAGCGTTGAACAGGGGTCCTACGAGCAGTACTTC. It yields the protein CSVEQGSYEQYF. V gene TRBV29-1 combines with J gene TRBJ2-7, with D possibly TRBD1 on 6 matching bases. Germline CDR1 is SQVTM and CDR2 is ANQGSEA. V dropped 2 bases and J dropped 1 base, with 6 bases sitting between them. The CDR3 consists of 12 residues.

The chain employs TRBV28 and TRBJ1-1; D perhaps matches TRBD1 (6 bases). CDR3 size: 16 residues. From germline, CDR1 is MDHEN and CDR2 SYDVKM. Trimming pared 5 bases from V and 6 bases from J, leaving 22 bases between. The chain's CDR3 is CASSLYLYSGGPEAFF. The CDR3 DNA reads TGTGCCAGCAGTCTTTATCTGTACAGCGGGGGGCCTGAAGCTTTCTTT.

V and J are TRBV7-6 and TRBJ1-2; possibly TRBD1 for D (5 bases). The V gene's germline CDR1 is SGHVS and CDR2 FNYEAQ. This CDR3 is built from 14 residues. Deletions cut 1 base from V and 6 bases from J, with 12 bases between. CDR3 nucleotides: TGTGCCAGCAGCTTAGAGGCAGGGAGGCATGGCTACACCTTC. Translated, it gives CASSLEAGRHGYTF.

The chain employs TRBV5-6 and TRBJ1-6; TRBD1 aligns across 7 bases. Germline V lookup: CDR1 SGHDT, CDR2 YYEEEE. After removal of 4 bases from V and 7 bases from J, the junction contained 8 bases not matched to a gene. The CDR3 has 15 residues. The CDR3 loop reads CASSLLQGDNSPLHF. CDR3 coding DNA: TGTGCCAGCAGCCTGCTTCAGGGGGACAATTCACCCCTCCACTTT. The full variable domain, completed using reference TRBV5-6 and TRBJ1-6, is DAGVTQSPTHLIKTRGQQVTLRCSPKSGHDTVSWYQQALGQGPQFIFQYYEEEERQRGNFPDRFSGHQFPNYSSELNVNALLLGDSALYLCASSLLQGDNSPLHFGNGTRLTVT.

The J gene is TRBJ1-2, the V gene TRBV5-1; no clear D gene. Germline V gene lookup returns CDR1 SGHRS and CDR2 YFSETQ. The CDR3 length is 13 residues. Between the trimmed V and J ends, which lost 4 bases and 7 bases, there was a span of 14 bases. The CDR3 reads CASSPMGPGGYTF. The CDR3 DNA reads TGCGCCAGCAGCCCAATGGGCCCCGGTGGCTACACCTTC.

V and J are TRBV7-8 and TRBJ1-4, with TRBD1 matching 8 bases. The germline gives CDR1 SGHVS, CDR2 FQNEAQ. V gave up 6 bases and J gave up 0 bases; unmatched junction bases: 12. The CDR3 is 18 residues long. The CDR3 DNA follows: TGTGCCAGCAGGAGGTATAGACAGGGGATGTCAACTAATGAAAAACTGTTTTTT. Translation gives CASRRYRQGMSTNEKLFF.

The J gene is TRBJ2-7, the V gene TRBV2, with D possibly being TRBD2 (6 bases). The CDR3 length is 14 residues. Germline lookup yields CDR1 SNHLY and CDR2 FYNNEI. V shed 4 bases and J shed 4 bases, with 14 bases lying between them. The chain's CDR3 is CASSGEVGPYEQYF. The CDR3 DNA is TGTGCCAGCAGTGGGGAGGTTGGACCGTACGAGCAGTACTTC.

CDR3 amino acids: CASSLAPGSSTDTQYF. As DNA, the CDR3 is TGTGCCAGCAGCTTGGCCCCGGGTTCTAGCACAGATACGCAGTATTTT. The chain employs TRBV5-6 and TRBJ2-3; D not resolved. The CDR3 spans 16 residues. The V gene lost 0 bases and the J gene lost 0 bases, with 11 bases spanning the gap. In germline, CDR1 is SGHDT, CDR2 YYEEEE.

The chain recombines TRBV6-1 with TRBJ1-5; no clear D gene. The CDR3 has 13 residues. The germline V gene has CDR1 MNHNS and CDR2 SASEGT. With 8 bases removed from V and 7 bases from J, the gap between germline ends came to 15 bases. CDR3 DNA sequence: TGTGCCAGCTTATTACGGGGAAACCAGCCCCAGCATTTT. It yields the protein CASLLRGNQPQHF.

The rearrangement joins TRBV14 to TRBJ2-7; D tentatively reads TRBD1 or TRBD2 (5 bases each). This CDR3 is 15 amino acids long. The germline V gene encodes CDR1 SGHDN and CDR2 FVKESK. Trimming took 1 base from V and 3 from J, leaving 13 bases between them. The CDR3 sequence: CASSQGGTGNYEQYF. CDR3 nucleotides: TGTGCCAGCAGCCAAGGAGGGACGGGGAACTACGAGCAGTACTTC.

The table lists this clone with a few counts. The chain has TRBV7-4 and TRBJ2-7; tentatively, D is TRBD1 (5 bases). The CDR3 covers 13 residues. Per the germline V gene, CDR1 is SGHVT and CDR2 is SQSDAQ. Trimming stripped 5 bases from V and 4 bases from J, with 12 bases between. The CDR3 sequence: CASSPKKGYEQYF. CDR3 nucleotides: TGTGCCAGCAGCCCAAAAAAGGGGTACGAGCAGTACTTC.

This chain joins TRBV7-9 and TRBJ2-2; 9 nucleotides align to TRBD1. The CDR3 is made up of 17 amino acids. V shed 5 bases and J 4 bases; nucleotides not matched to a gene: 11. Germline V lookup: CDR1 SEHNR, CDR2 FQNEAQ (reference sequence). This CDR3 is CASSPTPGTGITGELFF. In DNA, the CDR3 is TGTGCCAGCAGCCCAACGCCCGGGACAGGGATCACCGGGGAGCTGTTTTTT.